Sequencing of this TCR beta chain was carried out in a study of vaccination and CD4 T cells after COVID-19. Study details: The study enrolled six male and four female convalescents, two of whom were Hispanic. Study findings and constraints: Convalescent patients gained a median about 90% of their reactive clones only post-vaccination.

This sample's treatment: roughly ten-day PBMC culture with coronavirus spike peptide pools or control peptides (ViraFEST assay). By share, this clonotype ranks as medium-sized. No antigen is known for it. The CDR3 is made up of 13 amino acids. Trimming removed 5 bases from V and 3 bases from J, with 10 bases in between. With the Oncomine TCR Beta short-read assay, DNA from cultured CD4+ T cells was sequenced. TCRdb re-analysed the PCR reads in MiXCR, keeping a single row per CDR3 protein. The data contain more than 4,000 distinct CDR3 sequences, 15% to 20% of them singletons. The sequenced sample consisted of CD4+ T cells from blood, cultured in vitro. This clonotype was obtained from a human donor who had recovered from COVID-19. This chain uses TRBV12-3 or TRBV12-4 with TRBJ2-5; TRBD2 might be the D (7 bases). CDR3 protein: CASSTGREETQYF. In DNA form, the CDR3 reads TGTGCCAGCAGTACAGGGAGGGAAGAGACCCAGTACTTC.